The T cell receptor beta chain described here comes from a study of T-cell reconstitution after alpha-beta-depleted transplantation in children. Between the trimmed V and J ends, which lost 2 bases and 2 bases, there was a span of 12 bases. The germline gives CDR1 MNHEY, CDR2 SMNVEV (reference sequence). The CDR3 is 15 residues long. Findings and caveats of the study: One year after transplant, T-cell counts and diversity came mostly from newly produced T cells. Reports say that about two months after transplant, the alpha-beta T cells came out of several hundred graft clones that had expanded.

Unique molecular identifiers featured in how the TCRbeta library was prepared. TCRdb called the PCR reads again in MiXCR, with one record for every CDR3 protein. The sample carries 70,000 or so distinct CDR3 sequences, under 13% recorded once. This clonotype has a count of ten or more. Its antigen remains unknown. J is TRBJ2-5 and V is TRBV27; no clear D gene. The origin of this receptor is a boy younger than 18 with acute myeloid leukemia, due to receive a stem cell transplant. The sample here was PBMCs, taken before TCRalphabeta/CD19-depleted stem cell transplant. As DNA, the CDR3 is TGTGCCAGCAGTTTAAGTCACCAGATACAAGAGACCCAGTACTTC. As protein: CASSLSHQIQETQYF.